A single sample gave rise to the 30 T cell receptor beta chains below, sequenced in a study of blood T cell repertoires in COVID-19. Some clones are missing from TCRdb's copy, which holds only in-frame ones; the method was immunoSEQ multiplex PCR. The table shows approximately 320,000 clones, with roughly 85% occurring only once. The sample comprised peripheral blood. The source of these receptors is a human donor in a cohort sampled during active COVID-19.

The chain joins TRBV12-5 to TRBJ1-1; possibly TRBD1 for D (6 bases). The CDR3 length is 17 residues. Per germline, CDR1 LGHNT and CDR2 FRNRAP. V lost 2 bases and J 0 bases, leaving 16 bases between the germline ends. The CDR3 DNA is TGTGCTAGTGGTTTGCCCGGGAAGCAGGGGATGAACACTGAAGCTTTCTTT. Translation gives CASGLPGKQGMNTEAFF.

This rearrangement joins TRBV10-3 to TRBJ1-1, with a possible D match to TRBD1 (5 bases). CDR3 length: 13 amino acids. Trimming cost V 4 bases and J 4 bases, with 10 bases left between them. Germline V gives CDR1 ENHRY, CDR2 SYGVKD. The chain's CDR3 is CAISVLGGTEAFF. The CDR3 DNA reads TGTGCCATCAGTGTGTTGGGGGGCACTGAAGCTTTCTTT.

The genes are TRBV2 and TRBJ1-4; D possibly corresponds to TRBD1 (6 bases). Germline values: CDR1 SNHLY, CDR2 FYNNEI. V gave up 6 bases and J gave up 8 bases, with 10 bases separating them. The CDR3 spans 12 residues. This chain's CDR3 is CASRRGWEKLFF. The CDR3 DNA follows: TGTGCCAGCAGGAGGGGGTGGGAAAAACTGTTTTTT.

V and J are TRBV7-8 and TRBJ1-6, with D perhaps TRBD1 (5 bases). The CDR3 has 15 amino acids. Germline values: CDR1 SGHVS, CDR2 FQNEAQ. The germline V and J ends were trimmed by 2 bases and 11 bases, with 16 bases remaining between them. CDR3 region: CASSLRFQEQAPLHF. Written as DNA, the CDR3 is TGTGCCAGCAGCTTACGTTTCCAGGAACAGGCACCCCTCCACTTT.

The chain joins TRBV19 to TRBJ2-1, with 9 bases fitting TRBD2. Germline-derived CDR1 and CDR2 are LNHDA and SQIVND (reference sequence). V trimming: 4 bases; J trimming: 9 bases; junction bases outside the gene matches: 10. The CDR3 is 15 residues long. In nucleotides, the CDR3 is TGTGCCAGTAGTACACCCAATGCGGGGGGGGGTGAGCAGTTCTTC. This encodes CASSTPNAGGGEQFF.

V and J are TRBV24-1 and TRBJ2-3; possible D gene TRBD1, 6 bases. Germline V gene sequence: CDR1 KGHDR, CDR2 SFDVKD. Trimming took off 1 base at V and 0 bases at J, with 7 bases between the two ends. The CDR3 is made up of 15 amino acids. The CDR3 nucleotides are TGTGCCACCAGTGATTTACAGGGTAGCACAGATACGCAGTATTTT. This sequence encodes CATSDLQGSTDTQYF.

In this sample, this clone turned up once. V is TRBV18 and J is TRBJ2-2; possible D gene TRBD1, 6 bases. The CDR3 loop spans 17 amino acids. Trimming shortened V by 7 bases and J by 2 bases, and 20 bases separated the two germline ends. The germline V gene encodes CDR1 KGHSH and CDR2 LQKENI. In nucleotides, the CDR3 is TGTGCCAGCTTGATACAAATGGGACAAGTTAACACCGGGGAGCTGTTTTTT. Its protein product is CASLIQMGQVNTGELFF.

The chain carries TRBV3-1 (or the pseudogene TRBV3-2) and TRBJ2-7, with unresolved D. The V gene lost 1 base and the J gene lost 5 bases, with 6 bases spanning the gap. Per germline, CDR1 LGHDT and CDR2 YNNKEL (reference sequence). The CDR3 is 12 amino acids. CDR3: CASSQAQDEQYF. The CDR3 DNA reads TGTGCCAGCAGCCAAGCGCAGGACGAGCAGTACTTC.

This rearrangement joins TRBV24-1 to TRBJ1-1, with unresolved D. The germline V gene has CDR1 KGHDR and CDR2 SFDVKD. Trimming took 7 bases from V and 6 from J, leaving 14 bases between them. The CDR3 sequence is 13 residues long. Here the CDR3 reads CATSGQRGSEAFF. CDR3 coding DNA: TGTGCCACCAGCGGCCAGCGGGGATCTGAAGCTTTCTTT.

CDR3 residues: CASSSGKTGAATEAFF. In DNA, the CDR3 is TGTGCCAGCAGTTCGGGCAAAACAGGGGCAGCAACTGAAGCTTTCTTT. The rearrangement joins TRBV5-4 to TRBJ1-1, with 7 nucleotides matching TRBD1. The CDR3 extends over 16 amino acids. The germline CDR1 and CDR2 sequences are SGHNT and YYREEE (reference sequence). J gave up 5 bases and V 5 bases, and 15 bases lay outside the gene matches. The entire variable domain, with the rest obtained from reference TRBV5-4 and TRBJ1-1, is as follows: ETGVTQSPTHLIKTRGQQVTLRCSSQSGHNTVSWYQQALGQGPQFIFQYYREEENGRGNFPPRFSGLQFPNYSSELNVNALELDDSALYLCASSSGKTGAATEAFFGQGTRLTVV.

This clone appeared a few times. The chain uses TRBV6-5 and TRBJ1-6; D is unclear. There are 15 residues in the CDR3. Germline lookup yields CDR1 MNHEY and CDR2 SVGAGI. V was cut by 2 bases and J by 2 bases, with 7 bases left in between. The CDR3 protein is CASSYGRTYNSPLHF. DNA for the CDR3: TGTGCCAGCAGTTACGGCCGTACCTATAATTCACCCCTCCACTTT.

The CDR3 here is CASSSGQGVSPLHF. CDR3 DNA sequence: TGCGCCAGCAGCTCCGGACAGGGAGTGTCACCCCTCCACTTT. The rearrangement links TRBV5-1 to TRBJ1-6, with 8 bases matching TRBD1. The ends lost 3 bases at V and 10 bases at J; junction bases unmatched: 6. Per the germline V gene, CDR1 is SGHRS and CDR2 is YFSETQ. The CDR3 spans 14 residues. Combining the CDR3 with reference TRBV5-1 and TRBJ1-6 gives the whole variable domain KAGVTQTPRYLIKTRGQQVTLSCSPISGHRSVSWYQQTPGQGLQFLFEYFSETQRNKGNFPGRFSGRQFSNSRSEMNVSTLELGDSALYLCASSSGQGVSPLHFGNGTRLTVT.

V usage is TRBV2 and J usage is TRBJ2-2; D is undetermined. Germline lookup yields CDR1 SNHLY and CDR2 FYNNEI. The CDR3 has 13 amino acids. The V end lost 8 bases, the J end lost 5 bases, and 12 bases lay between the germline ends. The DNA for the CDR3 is TGTGCCAGCTCCGGGTCTGGGACCGGGGAGCTGTTTTTT. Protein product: CASSGSGTGELFF.

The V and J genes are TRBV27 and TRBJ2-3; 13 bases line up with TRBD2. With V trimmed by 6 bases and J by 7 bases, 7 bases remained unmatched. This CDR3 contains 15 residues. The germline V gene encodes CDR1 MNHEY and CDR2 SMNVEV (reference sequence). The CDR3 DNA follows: TGTGCCAGCAGCCGGACTAGCGGGGGAGGGAATACGCAGTATTTT. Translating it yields CASSRTSGGGNTQYF.

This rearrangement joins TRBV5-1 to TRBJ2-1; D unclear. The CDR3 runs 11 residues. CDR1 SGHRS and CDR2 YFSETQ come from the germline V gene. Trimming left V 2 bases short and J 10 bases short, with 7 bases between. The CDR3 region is CASSFDGEQFF. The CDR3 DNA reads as TGCGCCAGCAGCTTCGACGGGGAGCAGTTCTTC. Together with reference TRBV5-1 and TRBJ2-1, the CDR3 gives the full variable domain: KAGVTQTPRYLIKTRGQQVTLSCSPISGHRSVSWYQQTPGQGLQFLFEYFSETQRNKGNFPGRFSGRQFSNSRSEMNVSTLELGDSALYLCASSFDGEQFFGPGTRLTVL.

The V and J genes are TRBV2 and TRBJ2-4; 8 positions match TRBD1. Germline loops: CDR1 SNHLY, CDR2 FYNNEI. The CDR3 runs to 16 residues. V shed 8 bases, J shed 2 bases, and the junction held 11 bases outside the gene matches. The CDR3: CASSGTGRGTKNIQYF. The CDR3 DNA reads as TGTGCCAGCTCCGGGACAGGCCGGGGGACCAAAAACATTCAGTACTTC.

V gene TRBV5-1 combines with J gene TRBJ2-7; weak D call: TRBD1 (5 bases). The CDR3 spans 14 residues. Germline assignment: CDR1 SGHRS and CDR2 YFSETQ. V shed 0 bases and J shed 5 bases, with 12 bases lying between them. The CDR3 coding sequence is TGCGCCAGCAGCTTGGCTGCAGGGTCCAACGAGCAGTACTTC. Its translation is CASSLAAGSNEQYF.

The CDR3, as DNA: TGTGCCACCACGAGGAGAGGGAGGGGAGATACGCAGTATTTT. Encoded protein: CATTRRGRGDTQYF. The J gene is TRBJ2-3, the V gene TRBV19, with 7 bases aligning to TRBD2. V trimming: 10 bases; J trimming: 5 bases; junction bases outside the gene matches: 12. The CDR3 is 14 residues long. CDR1 and CDR2 (germline): LNHDA, SQIVND (reference sequence).

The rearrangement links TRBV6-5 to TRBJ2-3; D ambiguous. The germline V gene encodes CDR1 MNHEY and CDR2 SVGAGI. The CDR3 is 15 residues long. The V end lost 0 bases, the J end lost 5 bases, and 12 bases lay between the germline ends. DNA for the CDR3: TGTGCCAGCAGTTACTCGTCTCCCTCGGTAGATACGCAGTATTTT. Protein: CASSYSSPSVDTQYF.

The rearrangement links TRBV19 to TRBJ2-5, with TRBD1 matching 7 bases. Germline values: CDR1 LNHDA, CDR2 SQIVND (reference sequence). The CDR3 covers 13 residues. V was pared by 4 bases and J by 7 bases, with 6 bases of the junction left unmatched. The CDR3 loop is CASSRDSIGTQYF. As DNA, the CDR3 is TGTGCCAGTAGTAGGGACAGCATCGGGACCCAGTACTTC.

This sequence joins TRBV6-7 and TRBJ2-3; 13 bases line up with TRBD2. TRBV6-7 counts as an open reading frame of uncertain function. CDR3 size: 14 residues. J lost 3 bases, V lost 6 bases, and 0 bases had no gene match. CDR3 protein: CASRLAGGTDTQYF. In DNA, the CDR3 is TGTGCCAGCAGACTAGCGGGGGGGACAGATACGCAGTATTTT.

The CDR3 DNA follows: TGTGCCATCAGTGAGCCGACAGGCGTTTTAGATGGCTACACCTTC. Its translation is CAISEPTGVLDGYTF. The chain is built from TRBV10-3 and TRBJ1-2, with D tentatively TRBD1 (6 bases). The germline gives CDR1 ENHRY, CDR2 SYGVKD. The V gene lost 2 bases and the J gene lost 6 bases, with 16 bases spanning the gap. This CDR3 is built from 15 residues.

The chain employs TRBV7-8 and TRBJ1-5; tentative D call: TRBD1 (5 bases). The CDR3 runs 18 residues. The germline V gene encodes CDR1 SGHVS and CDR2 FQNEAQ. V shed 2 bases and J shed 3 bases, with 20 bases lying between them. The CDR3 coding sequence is TGTGCCAGCAGCTTAACTCCTATGGGGGGAGGGACCAATCAGCCCCAGCATTTT. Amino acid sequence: CASSLTPMGGGTNQPQHF. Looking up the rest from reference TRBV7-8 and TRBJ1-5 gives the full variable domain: GAGVSQSPRYKVAKRGQDVALRCDPISGHVSLFWYQQALGQGPEFLTYFQNEAQLDKSGLPSDRFFAERPEGSVSTLKIQRTQQEDSAVYLCASSLTPMGGGTNQPQHFGDGTRLSIL.

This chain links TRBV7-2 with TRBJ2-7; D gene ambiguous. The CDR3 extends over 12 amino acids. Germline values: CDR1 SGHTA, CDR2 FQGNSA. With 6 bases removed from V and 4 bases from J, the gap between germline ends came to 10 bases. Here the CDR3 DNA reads TGTGCCAGCAGTCAAAGAGATTACGAGCAGTACTTC. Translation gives CASSQRDYEQYF.

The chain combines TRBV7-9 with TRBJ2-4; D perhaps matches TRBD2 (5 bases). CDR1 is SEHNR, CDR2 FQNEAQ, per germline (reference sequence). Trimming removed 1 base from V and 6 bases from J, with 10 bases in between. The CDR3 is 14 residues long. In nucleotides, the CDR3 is TGTGCCAGCAGCTTAGGAGGGAGCGGAAACATTCAGTACTTC. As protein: CASSLGGSGNIQYF.

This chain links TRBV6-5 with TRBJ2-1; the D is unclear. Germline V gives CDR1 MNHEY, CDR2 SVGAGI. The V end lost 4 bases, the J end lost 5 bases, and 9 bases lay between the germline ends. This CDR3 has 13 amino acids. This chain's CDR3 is CASSLVSDNEQFF. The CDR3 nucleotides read TGTGCCAGCAGTTTGGTCAGCGACAATGAGCAGTTCTTC.

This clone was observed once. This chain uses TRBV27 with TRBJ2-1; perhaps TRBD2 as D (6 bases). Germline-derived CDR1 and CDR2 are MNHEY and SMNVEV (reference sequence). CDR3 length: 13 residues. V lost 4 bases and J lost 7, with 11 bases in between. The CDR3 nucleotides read TGTGCCAGCAGTTACGGGGGTTGGAATGAGCAGTTCTTC. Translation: CASSYGGWNEQFF.

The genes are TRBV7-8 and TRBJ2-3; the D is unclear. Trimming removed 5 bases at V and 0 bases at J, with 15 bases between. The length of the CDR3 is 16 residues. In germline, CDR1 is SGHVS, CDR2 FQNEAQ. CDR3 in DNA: TGTGCCAGCAGCCGAGGCTCAACCACTAGCACAGATACGCAGTATTTT. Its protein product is CASSRGSTTSTDTQYF.

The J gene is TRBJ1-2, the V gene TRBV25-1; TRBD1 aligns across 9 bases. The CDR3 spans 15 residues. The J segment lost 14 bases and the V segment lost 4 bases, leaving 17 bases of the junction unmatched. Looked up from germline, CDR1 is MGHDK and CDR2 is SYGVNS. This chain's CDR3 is CASSGPMGPGQGFTF. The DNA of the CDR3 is TGTGCCAGCAGTGGCCCAATGGGACCGGGACAGGGATTTACCTTC.

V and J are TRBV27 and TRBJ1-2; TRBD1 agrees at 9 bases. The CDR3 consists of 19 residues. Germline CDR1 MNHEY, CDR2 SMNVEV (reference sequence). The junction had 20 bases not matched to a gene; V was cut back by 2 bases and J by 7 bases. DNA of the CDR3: TGTGCCAGCAGTTTAAGTATTTCTACAGTGACGGGACAGGGTCCTGGCTACACCTTC. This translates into CASSLSISTVTGQGPGYTF.